A single TCR beta chain is shown here with its context. Tregs were sorted as CD4+CD25+CD127-/low cells. CDR3 length: 13 residues. The V end lost 1 base, the J end lost 2 bases, and 6 bases lay between the germline ends. Germline assignment: CDR1 SGHRS and CDR2 YFSETQ. Constant-region reverse primers amplified full-length variable regions, followed by semi-nested Nested Universal Primer A PCR. From the 5' RACE reads, TCRdb called clonotypes with MiXCR, one entry per CDR3 protein. The sample records around 50,000 distinct CDR3 sequences, approximately 27% being singletons. The specimen sequenced was tumor-infiltrating Tregs sorted from the breast tumor. This clonotype was obtained from a female donor with breast cancer. The J gene is TRBJ2-5, the V gene TRBV5-1; no reliable D call. The CDR3 nucleotides read TGCGCCAGCAGCTTGCTAGGTCAAGAGACCCAGTACTTC. Protein: CASSLLGQETQYF.